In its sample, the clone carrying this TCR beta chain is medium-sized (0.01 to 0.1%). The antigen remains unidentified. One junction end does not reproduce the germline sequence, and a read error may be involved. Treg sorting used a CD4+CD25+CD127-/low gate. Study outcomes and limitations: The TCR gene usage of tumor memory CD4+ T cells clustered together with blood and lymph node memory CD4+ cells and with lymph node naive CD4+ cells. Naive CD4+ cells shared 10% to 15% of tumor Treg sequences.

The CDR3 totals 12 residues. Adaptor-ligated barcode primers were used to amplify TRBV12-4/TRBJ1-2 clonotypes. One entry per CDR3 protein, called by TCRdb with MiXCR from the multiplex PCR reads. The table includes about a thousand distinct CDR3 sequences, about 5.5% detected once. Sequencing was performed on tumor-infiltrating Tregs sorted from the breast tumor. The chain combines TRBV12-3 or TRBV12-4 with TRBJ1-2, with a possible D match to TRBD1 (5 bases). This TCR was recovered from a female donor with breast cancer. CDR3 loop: CASRLYDGAGSF. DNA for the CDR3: TGTGCCAGCAGACTATACGACGGAGCAGGGTCCTTC.